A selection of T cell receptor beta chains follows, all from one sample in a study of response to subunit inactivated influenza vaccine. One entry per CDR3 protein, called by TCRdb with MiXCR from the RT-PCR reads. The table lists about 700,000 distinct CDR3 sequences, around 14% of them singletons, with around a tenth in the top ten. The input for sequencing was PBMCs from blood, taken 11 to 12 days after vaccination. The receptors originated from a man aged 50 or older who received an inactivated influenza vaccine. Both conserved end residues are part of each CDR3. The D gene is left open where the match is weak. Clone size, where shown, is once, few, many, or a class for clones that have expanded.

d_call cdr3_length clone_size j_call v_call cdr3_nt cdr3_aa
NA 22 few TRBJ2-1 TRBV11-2 TGTGCCAGCAGCTTAGTTCCCTATCGACAGGAGCAGCGGTATAGCTCCTACAATGAGCAGTTCTTC CASSLVPYRQEQRYSSYNEQFF
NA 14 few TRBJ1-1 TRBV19 TGTGCCAGTAGTCCACTCGGTGGGGATACTGAAGCTTTCTTT CASSPLGGDTEAFF
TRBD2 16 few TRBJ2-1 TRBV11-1 TGTGCCAGCAGCTTAGCGTTTAGCGGGGGTAGGAATGAGCAGTTCTTC CASSLAFSGGRNEQFF
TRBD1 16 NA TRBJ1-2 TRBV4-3 TGCGCCAGCAGCCAAGACTGGACAGGGCAGCGCTATGGCTACACCTTC CASSQDWTGQRYGYTF
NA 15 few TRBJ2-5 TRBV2 TGTGCCAGCATGAGAAGATGGGGCAGAGAAGAGACCCAGTACTTC CASMRRWGREETQYF
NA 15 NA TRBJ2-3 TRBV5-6 TGTGCCAGCAGCTTGGTATCACGGAGCACAGATACGCAGTATTTT CASSLVSRSTDTQYF
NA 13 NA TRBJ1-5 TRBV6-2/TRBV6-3 TGTGCCACCGACAACAGATATGATCAGCCCCAGCATTTT CATDNRYDQPQHF
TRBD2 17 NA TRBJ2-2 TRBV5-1 TGCGCCAGCAGGTCGGGACTAGCGGGGATAAACACCGGGGAGCTGTTTTTT CASRSGLAGINTGELFF
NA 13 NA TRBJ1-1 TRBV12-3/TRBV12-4 TGTGCCAGCAGTAAGGACAGTAACACTGAAGCTTTCTTT CASSKDSNTEAFF
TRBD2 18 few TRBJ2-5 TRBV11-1 TGTGCCAGCAGCCCGAGGACTAGCGGGAGAGTTGGGCGAGAGACCCAGTACTTC CASSPRTSGRVGRETQYF
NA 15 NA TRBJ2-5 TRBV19 TGTGCCAGTAGTAAGGTGGTGCGCAGGGGGGTGACCCAGTACTTC CASSKVVRRGVTQYF
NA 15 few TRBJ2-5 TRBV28 TGTGCCAGCAGGTCCGACAGAGGGAGGTTGGAGACCCAGTACTTC CASRSDRGRLETQYF